Described below is a single T cell receptor (beta chain) sequence and its context. Its antigen is undetermined. The source of the sample is a study of T cell responses to AZD1222 COVID-19 vaccine. Turning to the study itself: Second-dose schedules of about 4 or about 12 weeks were combined. Study-level results: Among those given AZD1222, only 5 to 7 were seropositive at baseline.

Generated by immunoSEQ multiplex PCR, the TCRdb table keeps only in-frame clones and is missing some. In the table there are around 130,000 clones, around 85% of which are singletons. The J segment lost 10 bases and the V segment lost 4 bases, leaving 10 bases of the junction unmatched. The V gene's germline CDR1 is LGHDT and CDR2 YNNKEL (reference sequence). The CDR3 covers 15 residues. The sample in question was peripheral blood, obtained on day 0 of AZD1222 vaccination. This TCR derives from an adult in good health. The chain has TRBV3-1 (or the pseudogene TRBV3-2) and TRBJ1-4; 9 positions agree with TRBD1. This CDR3 reads CASSRTGTGLAKLFF. Written as DNA, the CDR3 is TGTGCCAGCAGCCGAACGGGGACAGGGCTTGCAAAACTGTTTTTT.